This TCR beta chain was sequenced for a study of T-cell memory formation after mild COVID-19. Study-wide context: TCR clustering was largely donor specific.

Constant-segment primers served in 5'RACE that generated TCR alpha and TCR beta cDNA libraries bearing sample barcodes and UMIs. TCRdb recomputed calls from the 5' RACE reads with MiXCR, one row per CDR3 protein. The data show some 250,000 distinct CDR3 sequences, roughly 18% seen once. This CDR3 comprises 15 residues. Unmatched junction bases numbered 4, after V lost 4 bases and J lost 2 bases. The germline CDR1 and CDR2 sequences are SGHRS and YFSETQ. Whole-study results and caveats: Of the contracting clones, CD4+ ones lay mainly in CM and EM, and CD8+ ones in EMRA.

In its sample, this clonotype was seen a few times. The antigen remains unidentified. This sequence joins TRBV5-1 and TRBJ2-3; TRBD1 matches 10 bases. The TCR originated in a man younger than 30 who had mild COVID-19 (a few samples of this study predate the infection). Cell type and time point are not known. Sequencing was carried out using PBMCs or a T cell subset sorted from them (not recorded which). CDR3 in amino acids: CASSGGTGVTDTQYF. CDR3 DNA sequence: TGCGCCAGCAGCGGTGGGACAGGGGTCACAGATACGCAGTATTTT.